The clone carrying this TCR beta chain was counted a few times. The record originates from a study of molecular identifiers for immune sequencing clone quantification. Germline CDR1 is ENHRY and CDR2 is SYGVKD. The V and J ends lost 0 bases and 2 bases respectively, with 8 bases between them. This CDR3 spans 14 amino acids. TCRdb reprocessed the PCR reads with MiXCR, giving one entry per CDR3 protein. The sample consists of over 600,000 distinct CDR3 sequences, approximately 20% of them appearing once. The chain carries TRBV10-3 and TRBJ2-7; D gene uncertain. This sequence originates from a human donor in good health. Some libraries in this study had Jurkat cell RNA spiked in. The sequencing input was naive CD8+ T cells from blood, with Jurkat cell RNA spiked in. Specified subset: FACS-sorted CD8+CD4-CCR7+CD45RA+ naive T cells. This CDR3 is CAISESDGPYEQYF. DNA for the CDR3: TGTGCCATCAGTGAGTCAGACGGGCCCTACGAGCAGTACTTC.